The 27 T cell receptor beta chains below all came from one sample that was sequenced in a study of tumor-infiltrating lymphocytes in primary liver carcinoma. Starting material of 400 to 600 ng total RNA yielded TCR beta cDNA via a constant-region primer. Slightly modified ARM-PCR with three nested multiplex PCR rounds yielded TCR beta libraries. It was with TRBV1-TRBV30 forward primers and a C-beta reverse primer that the first two PCR rounds were run, at approximately 9 cycles each. TCRdb called the multiplex PCR reads again in MiXCR, with one record for every CDR3 protein. Among 50,000 to 70,000 distinct CDR3 sequences listed, 71% were seen once. It was from roughly 20-30 mg of unsorted bulk tissue that RNA and DNA were co-extracted. The sequenced material came from liver tumor tissue from sampling region 2. Subset meaning: tumor region T2, inferior pole. Receptors were obtained from a man aged 40-55 years with primary liver carcinoma and hepatitis B virus infection.

With respect to this clonotype: The junction differs from germline at one of its ends, possibly a read error. The CDR3 loop reads CDSTIASGHTETFF. In nucleotides, the CDR3 is TGTGACAGCACGATTGCATCAGGGCACACTGAAACTTTCTTT. The rearrangement uses TRBV12-3 or TRBV12-4 and TRBJ1-1; D may be TRBD1 (5 bases). The CDR3 contains 14 residues.

Points on this clonotype: One end of the junction is discordant with germline, which a read error may explain. The chain joins TRBV11-2 to TRBJ2-1; TRBD2 matches at 7 bases. Germline CDR1 and CDR2: SGHAT and FQNNGV. The CDR3 is 15 amino acids. CDR3 DNA: TGTACCAGCAGCTTTAGCGGGCTACCCGACAATGAGCGGCTCTTC. It yields the protein CTSSFSGLPDNERLF. Full variable domain (outside the CDR3, taken from reference TRBV11-2 and TRBJ2-1): EAGVAQSPRYKIIEKRQSVAFWCNPISGHATLYWYQQILGQGPKLLIQFQNNGVVDDSQLPKDRFSAERLKGVDSTLKIQPAKLEDSAVYLCTSSFSGLPDNERLFGPGTRLTVL.

Note on this clonotype: The junction and the germline gene differ at one end; a read error may be behind it. This rearrangement joins TRBV24-1 to TRBJ2-5; the D gene could be TRBD1 or TRBD2 (6 bases each). This CDR3 region has 15 residues. Germline V lookup: CDR1 KGHDR, CDR2 SFDVKD. DNA of the CDR3: TGTACCACCAGTGAGGGGGGCCAGGGCCAAGAGACCCAGTACTTC. Protein: CTTSEGGQGQETQYF.

A note on this clonotype: One end of the junction is discordant with germline, which a read error may explain. CDR3 nucleotide sequence: TGCAGGGTGCCGGTGGGGACAGGGGGCCTAGGAGAGACCCGGTACTTC. Translation gives CRVPVGTGGLGETRYF. This sequence joins TRBV29-1 and TRBJ2-5; 12 bases agree with TRBD1. The CDR3 has 16 residues. Per germline, CDR1 SQVTM and CDR2 ANQGSEA.

V is TRBV19 and J is TRBJ1-5, with D unresolved. Looked up from germline, CDR1 is LNHDA and CDR2 is SQIVND (reference sequence). Between the trimmed V and J ends, which lost 1 base and 7 bases, there was a span of 14 bases. The CDR3 is 15 amino acids. Here the CDR3 DNA reads TGTGCCAGTAGTATAGGGGGTGATAACAAACAGCCCCAGCATTTT. Its protein is CASSIGGDNKQPQHF.

Note on this clonotype: One base away lies a much larger clone, so this may be a sequencing read error. The V and J genes are TRBV7-9 and TRBJ1-2, with a tentative D call TRBD1 (5 bases). Germline V gene sequence: CDR1 SEHNR, CDR2 FQNEAQ (reference sequence). The CDR3 totals 11 residues. The CDR3: CASSRGTFYIF. In DNA form, the CDR3 reads TGTGCCAGCAGCAGAGGGACCTTCTACATCTTC.

Points on this clonotype: A read error may produce the germline difference seen at one junction end. The chain couples TRBV11-1 to TRBJ2-5; 10 nucleotides line up with TRBD2. The germline gives CDR1 SGHAT, CDR2 FQDESV (reference sequence). The CDR3 sequence is 16 residues long. The CDR3 coding sequence is TGTGCCAGCTCCTTAGCGCCTAGCGGGAGTGGAGAGACCCAGTCCTTC. Translating it yields CASSLAPSGSGETQSF.

On this clonotype itself: A junction boundary mismatches the germline segment, possibly from a read error. The chain has TRBV5-5 and TRBJ1-2, with 8 bases matching TRBD1. Germline CDR1 and CDR2: SGHKS and YYEKEE (reference sequence). This CDR3 comprises 13 residues. The CDR3 spells CASSRTGTYCYTF. CDR3 nucleotides: TGTGCCAGTAGTCGGACAGGGACCTATTGCTACACCTTC. Based on the CDR3 plus reference TRBV5-5 and TRBJ1-2, the full variable domain is DAGVTQSPTHLIKTRGQQVTLRCSPISGHKSVSWYQQVLGQGPQFIFQYYEKEERGRGNFPDRFSARQFPNYSSELNVNALLLGDSALYLCASSRTGTYCYTFGSGTRLTVV.

About this clonotype itself: A junction end diverges from the germline sequence, so it may reflect a read error. The chain joins TRBV12-3 or TRBV12-4 to TRBJ2-7, with D tentatively TRBD1 or TRBD2 (5 bases each). CDR3 size: 15 residues. The CDR3 sequence is CASSLLSGPSNEHYF. Here the CDR3 DNA reads TGTGCCAGCAGTCTGCTATCGGGACCATCCAACGAGCACTACTTC.

This clonotype showed up many times. The genes are TRBV7-9 and TRBJ2-1, with no clear D. Germline loops: CDR1 SEHNR, CDR2 FQNEAQ (reference sequence). The length of the CDR3 is 14 residues. V lost 4 bases and J lost 0, with 7 bases in between. CDR3 amino acids: CASSSAFSYNEQFF. The CDR3 DNA follows: TGTGCCAGCAGCTCCGCTTTCTCCTACAATGAGCAGTTCTTC.

Points on this clonotype: The junction does not match germline at one end; this may be a read error. The gene calls are TRBV6-1 and TRBJ1-2; no firm D call. The CDR3 is 12 amino acids. The germline V gene encodes CDR1 MNHNS and CDR2 SASEGT. The CDR3 is CASSACSYGYSF. Written as DNA, the CDR3 is TGTGCCAGTAGTGCCTGCAGTTATGGCTACTCCTTC.

As for this clonotype: At one end the junction does not follow the germline gene, possibly because of a read error. The chain recombines TRBV6-2 or TRBV6-3 with TRBJ1-2; D gene ambiguous. The CDR3 sequence is 14 residues long. Germline V gene sequence: CDR1 MNHEY, CDR2 SVGEGT. In DNA, the CDR3 is TGTGCCAGCAGTTACTCCTCGGGAAACTATGTCTACACCTTC. Protein: CASSYSSGNYVYTF.

As regards this clonotype: No conserved phenylalanine or tryptophan is present at the end of the CDR3, so a read error is the likely explanation. The rearrangement joins TRBV4-2 to TRBJ1-5; D gene unclear. Germline V gene sequence: CDR1 LGHNA, CDR2 YNFKEQ. This CDR3 spans 15 amino acids. The germline V and J ends were trimmed by 2 bases and 4 bases, with 12 bases remaining between them. In nucleotides, the CDR3 is TGTGCCAGCAGCCAAAATTTACCGTCAAATCAGCCCCAGCATTCT. Protein product: CASSQNLPSNQPQHS.

This clonotype has a single count. At one end the junction does not follow the germline gene, possibly because of a read error. The CDR3 DNA is TGTGCCAGCAGTTCCAGGGTAGGCGTCAATAAGCCCCAGCATTTT. It translates to CASSSRVGVNKPQHF. The V and J genes are TRBV6-2 or TRBV6-3 and TRBJ1-5; D might be TRBD1 (5 bases). The germline gives CDR1 MNHEY, CDR2 SVGEGT. There are 15 residues in the CDR3.

The J gene is TRBJ2-3, the V gene TRBV5-1; perhaps TRBD1 as D (5 bases). The DNA end is more similar to TRBJ1-5, so the J call may be wrong. CDR1 SGHRS and CDR2 YFSETQ come from the germline V gene. CDR3 size: 14 residues. The CDR3 DNA follows: TGCGCCAGCAGCATACTGACAGTCACAGATACGCAGCATTTT. This translates into CASSILTVTDTQHF.

As regards this clonotype: The junction does not match germline at one end; this may be a read error. The chain employs TRBV27 and TRBJ1-5; no reliable D call. The CDR3 runs to 13 residues. Per the germline V gene, CDR1 is MNHEY and CDR2 is SMNVEV (reference sequence). CDR3 DNA: TGTGCCAGCTCTTCAGGAAGCAATCAGCTCCAGCATTTT. It yields the protein CASSSGSNQLQHF.

Comment on this clonotype: A read error is possible here, since a much larger clone lies one base away. V is TRBV5-1 and J is TRBJ2-5; 9 bases fit TRBD2. There are 17 residues in the CDR3. Germline trimming cut 1 base from V and 1 base from J; bases unmatched to any gene: 8. Per germline, CDR1 SGHRS and CDR2 YFSETQ. In nucleotides, the CDR3 is TGCGCCAGCAGCTTGTGGCTAGCGGGAAGGACCCAAGAGACCCAGTACTTC. It codes for CASSLWLAGRTQETQYF.

To note about this clonotype: A much bigger clone sits one base away, suggesting this may be a read error. V gene TRBV12-3 or TRBV12-4 combines with J gene TRBJ1-5, with D tentatively TRBD1 (5 bases). The CDR3 extends over 14 amino acids. The CDR3 sequence: CVSSFRASEQPQHF. CDR3 bases: TGTGTCAGCAGTTTCAGGGCGTCGGAGCAGCCCCAGCATTTT.

Worth noting for this clonotype: This CDR3 fails to terminate in the conserved phenylalanine or tryptophan, so it likely reflects a read error. CDR3 sequence reads: CASSLDSGGEQYL. The CDR3, as DNA: TGTGCCAGCAGCTTGGATTCAGGGGGTGAGCAGTACCTC. The rearrangement uses TRBV11-2 and TRBJ2-7; 7 bases map to TRBD1. After removal of 3 bases from V and 7 bases from J, the junction contained 6 bases not matched to a gene. The length of the CDR3 is 13 residues. Germline assignment: CDR1 SGHAT and CDR2 FQNNGV.

This clonotype was counted at least ten times. The chain uses TRBV6-2 or TRBV6-3 and TRBJ2-1; 14 nucleotides match TRBD2. V was clipped by 5 bases and J by 4 bases; unmatched bases: 7. The CDR3 loop spans 17 amino acids. Germline values: CDR1 MNHEY, CDR2 SVGEGT. CDR3 coding DNA: TGTGCCAGCAGTACCCGACTAGCGGGGGGGCCATACAATGAGCAGTTCTTC. Its translation is CASSTRLAGGPYNEQFF.

This clonotype has only a few counts. V gene TRBV10-1 combines with J gene TRBJ2-5; D gene unclear. The CDR3 sequence is 14 residues long. The germline V and J ends were trimmed by 3 bases and 5 bases, with 13 bases remaining between them. CDR1 and CDR2 from the germline V gene are WNHNN and SYGVQD (reference sequence). The CDR3 spells CASSETVTSETQYF. CDR3 nucleotide sequence: TGCGCCAGCAGTGAAACCGTAACCTCGGAGACCCAGTACTTC.

The chain combines TRBV6-4 with TRBJ2-6; 9 bases agree with TRBD2. J gave up 3 bases and V 6 bases, and 6 bases lay outside the gene matches. Germline CDR1 reads MRHNA; CDR2 reads SNTAGT. The CDR3 loop spans 16 amino acids. CDR3 region: CASSAGTSFGANVLTF. The CDR3 nucleotides read TGTGCCAGCAGCGCCGGGACTAGCTTTGGGGCCAACGTCCTGACTTTC.

This clonotype has more than one count but fewer than ten. V is TRBV11-2 and J is TRBJ2-1; 7 bases align to TRBD2. Germline CDR1 reads SGHAT; CDR2 reads FQNNGV. The CDR3 runs to 15 residues. CDR3 protein: CVSSPQWEGLGEQFF. CDR3 coding DNA: TGTGTCAGTAGCCCCCAGTGGGAGGGATTGGGTGAGCAGTTCTTC. Full variable domain (outside the CDR3, taken from reference TRBV11-2 and TRBJ2-1): EAGVAQSPRYKIIEKRQSVAFWCNPISGHATLYWYQQILGQGPKLLIQFQNNGVVDDSQLPKDRFSAERLKGVDSTLKIQPAKLEDSAVYLCVSSPQWEGLGEQFFGPGTRLTVL.

A note on this clonotype: At one end the junction does not follow the germline gene, possibly because of a read error. V and J are TRBV6-2 or TRBV6-3 and TRBJ1-5, with a weak D call TRBD1 (6 bases). The closer fit of TRBJ2-3 to the DNA end suggests the J call may be wrong. CDR1 is MNHEY and CDR2 is SVGEGT in the germline V gene. The length of the CDR3 is 14 residues. The chain's CDR3 is CVSSLGQGNQPQYF. CDR3 bases: TGTGTCAGCAGTTTGGGACAAGGCAATCAGCCCCAGTATTTT.

As regards this clonotype: The CDR3 ends on some other residue instead of the conserved phenylalanine or tryptophan, so this is likely a read error. V is TRBV6-1 and J is TRBJ2-1; TRBD1 matches 11 bases. The CDR3 consists of 15 residues. Looked up from germline, CDR1 is MNHNS and CDR2 is SASEGT. V was clipped by 6 bases and J by 10 bases; unmatched bases: 11. This CDR3 reads CASRVGTGGCNEQFL. The CDR3 DNA reads TGTGCCAGCAGAGTCGGGACAGGGGGGTGCAACGAGCAGTTCCTC.

Concerning this clonotype: Germline and junction disagree at one end, which may indicate a read error. This sequence joins TRBV2 and TRBJ1-1; TRBD1 is a possible D gene (6 bases). This CDR3 region has 14 residues. The germline CDR1 and CDR2 sequences are SNHLY and FYNNEI. Here the CDR3 reads CASSYDPRDTEAIF. CDR3 bases: TGTGCCAGCAGTTATGACCCCAGGGACACTGAAGCTATCTTT.

This sequence joins TRBV6-6 and TRBJ2-5, with 8 bases lining up with TRBD2. This CDR3 has 14 amino acids. V trimming: 4 bases; J trimming: 5 bases; junction bases outside the gene matches: 6. Germline V gives CDR1 MNHNY, CDR2 SVGAGI (reference sequence). CDR3 nucleotide sequence: TGTGCCAGCAGTTTAGCGGGGAAACACGAGACCCAGTACTTC. Protein: CASSLAGKHETQYF.